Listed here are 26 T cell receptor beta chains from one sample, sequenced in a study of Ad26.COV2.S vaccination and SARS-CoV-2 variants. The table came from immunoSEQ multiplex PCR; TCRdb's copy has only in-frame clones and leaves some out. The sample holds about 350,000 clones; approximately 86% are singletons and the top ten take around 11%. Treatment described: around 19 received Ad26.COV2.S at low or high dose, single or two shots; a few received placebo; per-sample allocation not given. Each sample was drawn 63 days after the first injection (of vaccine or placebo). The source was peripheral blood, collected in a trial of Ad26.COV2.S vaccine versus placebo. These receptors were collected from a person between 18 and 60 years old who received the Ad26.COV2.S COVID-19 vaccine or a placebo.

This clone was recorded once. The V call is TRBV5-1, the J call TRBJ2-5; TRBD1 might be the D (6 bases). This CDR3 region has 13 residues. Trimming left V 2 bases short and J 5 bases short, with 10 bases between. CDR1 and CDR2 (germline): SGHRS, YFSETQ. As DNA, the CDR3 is TGCGCCAGCAGCTTCCGGCAGGGGGAGACCCAGTACTTC. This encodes CASSFRQGETQYF. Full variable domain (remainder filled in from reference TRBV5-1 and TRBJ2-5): KAGVTQTPRYLIKTRGQQVTLSCSPISGHRSVSWYQQTPGQGLQFLFEYFSETQRNKGNFPGRFSGRQFSNSRSEMNVSTLELGDSALYLCASSFRQGETQYFGPGTRLLVL.

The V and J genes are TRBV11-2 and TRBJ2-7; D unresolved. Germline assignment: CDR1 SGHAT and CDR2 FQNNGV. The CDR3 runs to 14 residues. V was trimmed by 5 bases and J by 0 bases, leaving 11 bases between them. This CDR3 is CASSLRLSSYEQYF. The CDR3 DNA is TGTGCCAGCAGCCTTCGACTCAGCTCCTACGAGCAGTACTTC.

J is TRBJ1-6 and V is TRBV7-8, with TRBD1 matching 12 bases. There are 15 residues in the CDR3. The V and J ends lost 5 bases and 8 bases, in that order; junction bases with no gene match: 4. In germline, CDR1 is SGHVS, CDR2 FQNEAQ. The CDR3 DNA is TGTGCCAGCAGCACGGGACAGGGGGCATATTCACCCCTCCACTTT. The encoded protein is CASSTGQGAYSPLHF. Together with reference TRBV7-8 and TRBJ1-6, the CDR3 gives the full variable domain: GAGVSQSPRYKVAKRGQDVALRCDPISGHVSLFWYQQALGQGPEFLTYFQNEAQLDKSGLPSDRFFAERPEGSVSTLKIQRTQQEDSAVYLCASSTGQGAYSPLHFGNGTRLTVT.

Written as DNA, the CDR3 is TGCGCCAGCAGGGACGGCTCGAACACTGAAGCTTTCTTT. Protein sequence: CASRDGSNTEAFF. V and J are TRBV10-2 and TRBJ1-1; no firm D call. The germline CDR1 and CDR2 sequences are WSHSY and SAAADI. The length of the CDR3 is 13 residues. Deletions cut 6 bases from V and 1 base from J, with 9 bases between.

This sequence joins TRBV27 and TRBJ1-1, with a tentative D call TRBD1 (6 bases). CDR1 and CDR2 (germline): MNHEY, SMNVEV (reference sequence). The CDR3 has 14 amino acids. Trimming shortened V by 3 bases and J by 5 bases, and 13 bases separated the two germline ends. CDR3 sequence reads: CASSFGGLGTEAFF. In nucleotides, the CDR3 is TGTGCCAGCAGTTTTGGGGGCTTGGGGACTGAAGCTTTCTTT.

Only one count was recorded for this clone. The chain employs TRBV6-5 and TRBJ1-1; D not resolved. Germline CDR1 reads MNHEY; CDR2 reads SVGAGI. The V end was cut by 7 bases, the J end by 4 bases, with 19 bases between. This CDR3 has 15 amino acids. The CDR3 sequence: CASTPTSSRTTEAFF. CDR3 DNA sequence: TGTGCCAGCACCCCCACCTCATCCAGGACCACTGAAGCTTTCTTT.

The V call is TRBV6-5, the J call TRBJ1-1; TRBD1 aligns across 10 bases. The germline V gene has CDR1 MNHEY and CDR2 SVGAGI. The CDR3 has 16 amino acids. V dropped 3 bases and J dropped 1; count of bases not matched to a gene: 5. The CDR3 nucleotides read TGTGCCAGCAGTTATGACAGGGGGCGGCCGAACACTGAAGCTTTCTTT. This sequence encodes CASSYDRGRPNTEAFF.

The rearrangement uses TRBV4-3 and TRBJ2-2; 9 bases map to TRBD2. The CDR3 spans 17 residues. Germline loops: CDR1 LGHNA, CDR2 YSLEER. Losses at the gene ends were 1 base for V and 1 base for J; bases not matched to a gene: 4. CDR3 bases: TGCGCCAGCAGCCAAGTACTAGCGGGCGGGAACACCGGGGAGCTGTTTTTT. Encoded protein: CASSQVLAGGNTGELFF.

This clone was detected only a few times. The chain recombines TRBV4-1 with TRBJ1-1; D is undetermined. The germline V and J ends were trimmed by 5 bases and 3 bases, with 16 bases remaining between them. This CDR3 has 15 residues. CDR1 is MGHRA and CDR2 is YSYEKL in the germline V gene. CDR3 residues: CASSTTSGPYTEAFF. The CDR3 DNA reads TGCGCCAGCAGCACCACCTCAGGACCCTACACTGAAGCTTTCTTT.

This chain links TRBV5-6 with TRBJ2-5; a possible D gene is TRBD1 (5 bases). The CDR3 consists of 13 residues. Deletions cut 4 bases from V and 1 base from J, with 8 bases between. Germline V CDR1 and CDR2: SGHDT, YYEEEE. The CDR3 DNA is TGTGCCAGCAGCCAGGGAAGCCAAGAGACCCAGTACTTC. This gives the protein CASSQGSQETQYF.

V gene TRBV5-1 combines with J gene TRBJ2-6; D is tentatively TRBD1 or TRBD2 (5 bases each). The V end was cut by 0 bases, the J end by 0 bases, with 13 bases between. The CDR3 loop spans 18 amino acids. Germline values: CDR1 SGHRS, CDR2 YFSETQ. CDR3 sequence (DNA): TGCGCCAGCAGCTTGGAACTGGGGACCTTCTCTGGGGCCAACGTCCTGACTTTC. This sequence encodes CASSLELGTFSGANVLTF.

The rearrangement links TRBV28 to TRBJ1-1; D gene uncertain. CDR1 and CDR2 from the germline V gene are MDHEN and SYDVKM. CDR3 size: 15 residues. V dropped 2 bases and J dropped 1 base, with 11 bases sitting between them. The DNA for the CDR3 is TGTGCCAGCAGTTTAGTCAGCGGAGGGAACACTGAAGCTTTCTTT. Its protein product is CASSLVSGGNTEAFF.

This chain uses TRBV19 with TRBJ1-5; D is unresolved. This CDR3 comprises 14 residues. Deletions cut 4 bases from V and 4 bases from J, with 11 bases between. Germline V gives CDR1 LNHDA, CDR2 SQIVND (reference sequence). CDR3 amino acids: CASSSGWVNQPQHF. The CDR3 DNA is TGTGCCAGTAGTAGTGGTTGGGTGAATCAGCCCCAGCATTTT.

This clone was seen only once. The CDR3 here is CASSLGLIKAISTDTQYF. The CDR3, as DNA: TGTGCCAGCAGCCTGGGACTTATCAAGGCCATAAGCACAGATACGCAGTATTTT. V usage is TRBV7-6 and J usage is TRBJ2-3; D might be TRBD2 (6 bases). Trimming took off 5 bases at V and 0 bases at J, with 21 bases between the two ends. Germline lookup yields CDR1 SGHVS and CDR2 FNYEAQ. The CDR3 extends over 18 amino acids. Combining the CDR3 with reference TRBV7-6 and TRBJ2-3 gives the whole variable domain GAGVSQSPRYKVTKRGQDVALRCDPISGHVSLYWYRQALGQGPEFLTYFNYEAQQDKSGLPNDRFSAERPEGSISTLTIQRTEQRDSAMYRCASSLGLIKAISTDTQYFGPGTRLTVL.

The CDR3 loop reads CASSGVLASTYEQYF. As DNA, the CDR3 is TGTGCCAGTAGTGGTGTGCTAGCGAGTACCTACGAGCAGTACTTC. The chain carries TRBV19 and TRBJ2-7; D possibly corresponds to TRBD2 (6 bases). Trimming removed 5 bases at V and 2 bases at J, with 16 bases between. This CDR3 region has 15 residues. CDR1 is LNHDA, CDR2 SQIVND, per germline (reference sequence). The full variable domain, with the rest looked up from reference TRBV19 and TRBJ2-7, is DGGITQSPKYLFRKEGQNVTLSCEQNLNHDAMYWYRQDPGQGLRLIYYSQIVNDFQKGDIAEGYSVSREKKESFPLTVTSAQKNPTAFYLCASSGVLASTYEQYFGPGTRLTVT.

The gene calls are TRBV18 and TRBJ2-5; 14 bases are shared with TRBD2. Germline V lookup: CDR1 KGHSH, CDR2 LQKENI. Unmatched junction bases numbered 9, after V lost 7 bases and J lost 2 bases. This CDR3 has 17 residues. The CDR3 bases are TGTGCCAGCTTGGCCGGGACTAGCGGGAGAGAACAAGAGACCCAGTACTTC. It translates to CASLAGTSGREQETQYF. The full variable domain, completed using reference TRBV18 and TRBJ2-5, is NAGVMQNPRHLVRRRGQEARLRCSPMKGHSHVYWYRQLPEEGLKFMVYLQKENIIDESGMPKERFSAEFPKEGPSILRIQQVVRGDSAAYFCASLAGTSGREQETQYFGPGTRLLVL.

The CDR3 nucleotides are TGCGCCAGCAGCTCCGCTAGCGGGGGGGCCGGAGAGACCCAGTACTTC. As protein: CASSSASGGAGETQYF. The chain employs TRBV5-1 and TRBJ2-5; 12 bases agree with TRBD2. Trimming took 3 bases from V and 4 from J; bases not matched to a gene: 7. This CDR3 comprises 16 residues. Germline-derived CDR1 and CDR2 are SGHRS and YFSETQ.

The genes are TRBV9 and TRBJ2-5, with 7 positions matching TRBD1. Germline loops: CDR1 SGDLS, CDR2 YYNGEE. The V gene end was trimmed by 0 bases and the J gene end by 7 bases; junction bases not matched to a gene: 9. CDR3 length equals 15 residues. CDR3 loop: CASSVESRSGGTQYF. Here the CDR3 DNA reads TGTGCCAGCAGCGTAGAGTCCCGCTCAGGGGGGACCCAGTACTTC.

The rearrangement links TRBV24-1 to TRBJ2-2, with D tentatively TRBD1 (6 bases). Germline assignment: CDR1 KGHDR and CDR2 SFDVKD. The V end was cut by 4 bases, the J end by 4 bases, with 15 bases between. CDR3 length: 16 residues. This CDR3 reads CATSDYDRSSTGELFF. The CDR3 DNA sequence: TGTGCCACCAGTGACTACGACAGGTCATCCACCGGGGAGCTGTTTTTT.

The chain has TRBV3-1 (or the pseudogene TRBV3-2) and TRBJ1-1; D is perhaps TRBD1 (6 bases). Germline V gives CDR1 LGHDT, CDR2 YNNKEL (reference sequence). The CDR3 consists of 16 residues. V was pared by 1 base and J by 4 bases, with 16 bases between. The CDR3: CASSQARGIKGTEAFF. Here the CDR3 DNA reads TGTGCCAGCAGCCAAGCAAGGGGGATTAAGGGCACTGAAGCTTTCTTT.

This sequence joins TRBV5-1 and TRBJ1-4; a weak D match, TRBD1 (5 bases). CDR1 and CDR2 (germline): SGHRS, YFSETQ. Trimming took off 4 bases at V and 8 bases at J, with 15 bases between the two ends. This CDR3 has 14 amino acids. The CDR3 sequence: CASSKGLPREKLFF. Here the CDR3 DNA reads TGCGCCAGCAGCAAGGGACTCCCGCGCGAAAAACTGTTTTTT.

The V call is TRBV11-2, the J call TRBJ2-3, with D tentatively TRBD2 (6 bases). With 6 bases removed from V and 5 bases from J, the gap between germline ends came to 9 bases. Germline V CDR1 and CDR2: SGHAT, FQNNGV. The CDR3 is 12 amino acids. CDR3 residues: CASRGAGDTQYF. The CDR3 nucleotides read TGTGCCAGCAGGGGAGCGGGAGATACGCAGTATTTT.

CDR3 loop: CASSSRDSGSYEQYF. CDR3 nucleotide sequence: TGTGCCAGCAGCTCCCGGGACAGTGGCTCCTACGAGCAGTACTTC. The chain couples TRBV7-9 to TRBJ2-7; TRBD1 agrees at 7 bases. This CDR3 contains 15 residues. V gave up 4 bases and J gave up 0 bases; unmatched junction bases: 6. Per the germline V gene, CDR1 is SEHNR and CDR2 is FQNEAQ (reference sequence).

The CDR3 sequence: CASTLVTSAETQYF. In DNA, the CDR3 is TGTGCCAGCACCCTAGTGACGAGTGCGGAGACCCAGTACTTC. J is TRBJ2-5 and V is TRBV6-5; no clear D gene. V was trimmed by 7 bases and J by 5 bases, leaving 17 bases between them. CDR3 length: 14 amino acids. CDR1 is MNHEY, CDR2 SVGAGI, per germline.

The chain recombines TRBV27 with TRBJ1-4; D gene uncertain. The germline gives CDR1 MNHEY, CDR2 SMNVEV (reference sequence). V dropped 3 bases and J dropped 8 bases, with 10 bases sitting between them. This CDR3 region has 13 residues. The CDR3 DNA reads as TGTGCCAGCAGTTTTTCAGCGGGGGAAAAACTGTTTTTT. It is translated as CASSFSAGEKLFF.

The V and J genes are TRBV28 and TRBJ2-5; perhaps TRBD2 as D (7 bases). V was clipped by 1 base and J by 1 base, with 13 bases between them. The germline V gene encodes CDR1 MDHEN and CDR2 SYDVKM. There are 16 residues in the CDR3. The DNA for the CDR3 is TGTGCCAGCAGTTTATTAGTTCGGGGGGCCCAAGAGACCCAGTACTTC. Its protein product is CASSLLVRGAQETQYF.